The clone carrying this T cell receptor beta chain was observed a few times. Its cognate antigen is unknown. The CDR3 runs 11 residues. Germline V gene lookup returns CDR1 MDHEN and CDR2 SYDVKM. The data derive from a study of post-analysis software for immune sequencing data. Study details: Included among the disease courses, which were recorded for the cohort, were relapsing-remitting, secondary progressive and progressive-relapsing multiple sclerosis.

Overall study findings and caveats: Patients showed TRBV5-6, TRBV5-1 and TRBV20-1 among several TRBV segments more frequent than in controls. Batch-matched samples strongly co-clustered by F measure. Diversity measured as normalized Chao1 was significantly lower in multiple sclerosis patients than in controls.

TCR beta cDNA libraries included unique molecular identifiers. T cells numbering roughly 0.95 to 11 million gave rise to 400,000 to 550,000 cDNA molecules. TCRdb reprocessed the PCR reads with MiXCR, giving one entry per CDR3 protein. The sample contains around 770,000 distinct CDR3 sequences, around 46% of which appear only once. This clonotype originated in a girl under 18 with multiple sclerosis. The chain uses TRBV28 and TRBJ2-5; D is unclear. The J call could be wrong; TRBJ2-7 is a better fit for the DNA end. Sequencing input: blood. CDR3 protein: CASSLLHEQYF. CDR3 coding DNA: TGTGCCAGCAGTTTACTACACGAGCAGTACTTC.